The 2 T cell receptor beta chains listed next were all sequenced from one sample in a study of T cell responses to AZD1222 COVID-19 vaccine. The data were produced by immunoSEQ multiplex PCR, yet TCRdb's version contains in-frame clones alone and is incomplete. The sample shows about 120,000 clones, 75% to 90% of them seen only once. The sample consisted of peripheral blood, taken on day 0 of AZD1222 vaccination. Source of these receptors: an adult in good health.

The CDR3 DNA reads TGTGCCAGCAGTTTATCGGGAAGGGGATCCTACGAGCAGTACTTC. Its protein product is CASSLSGRGSYEQYF. V and J are TRBV27 and TRBJ2-7; D perhaps matches TRBD1 (5 bases). Germline CDR1 and CDR2: MNHEY and SMNVEV (reference sequence). V gave up 0 bases and J gave up 1 base, with 10 bases separating them. CDR3 length: 15 residues.

The chain links TRBV30 to TRBJ2-7; D might be TRBD1 or TRBD2, each matching 6 bases. The germline V gene encodes CDR1 GTSNPN and CDR2 SVGIG (reference sequence). V lost 3 bases and J lost 1, with 10 bases in between. The CDR3 sequence is 13 residues long. CDR3 nucleotide sequence: TGTGCCTGGAGCAAGGGGGGTTCCTACGAGCAGTACTTC. Residues: CAWSKGGSYEQYF.